The clone carrying this TCR beta chain was detected a few times. Sequencing was performed with immunoSEQ multiplex PCR; in TCRdb, only in-frame clones are kept and a portion is missing. The data show 51,000 or so clones, around four fifths seen once. Losses at the gene ends were 1 base for V and 11 bases for J; bases not matched to a gene: 11. Germline-derived CDR1 and CDR2 are SGHTA and FQGNSA. This CDR3 has 15 amino acids. The data were taken from a study of blood T cell repertoires in COVID-19. Specimen: peripheral blood. The V gene is TRBV7-2, the J gene TRBJ1-1; 9 bases align to TRBD1. This receptor was identified in a man in his 70s with active COVID-19. CDR3 in DNA: TGTGCCAGCAGCTTAGGGCTGGGGGGACAGGGAAAGGCTTTCTTT. Protein product: CASSLGLGGQGKAFF. Together with reference TRBV7-2 and TRBJ1-1, the CDR3 gives the full variable domain: GAGVSQSPSNKVTEKGKDVELRCDPISGHTALYWYRQSLGQGLEFLIYFQGNSAPDKSGLPSDRFSAERTGGSVSTLTIQRTQQEDSAVYLCASSLGLGGQGKAFFGQGTRLTVV.